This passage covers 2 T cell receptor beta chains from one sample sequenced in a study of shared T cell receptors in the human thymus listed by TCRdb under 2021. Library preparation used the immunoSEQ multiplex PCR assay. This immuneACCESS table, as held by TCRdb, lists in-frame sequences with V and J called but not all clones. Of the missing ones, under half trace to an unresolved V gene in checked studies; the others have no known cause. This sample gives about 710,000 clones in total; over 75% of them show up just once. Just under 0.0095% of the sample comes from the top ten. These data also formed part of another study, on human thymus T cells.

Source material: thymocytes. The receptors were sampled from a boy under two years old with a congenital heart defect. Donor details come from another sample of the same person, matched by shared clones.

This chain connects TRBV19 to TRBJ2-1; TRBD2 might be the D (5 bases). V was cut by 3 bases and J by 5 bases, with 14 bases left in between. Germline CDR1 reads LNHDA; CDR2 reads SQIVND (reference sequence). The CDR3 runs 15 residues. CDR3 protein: CASSIRGLAHNEQFF. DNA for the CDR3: TGTGCCAGTAGTATTCGTGGGCTAGCCCACAATGAGCAGTTCTTC.

CDR3 sequence: CASSRTGDTEAFF. In DNA form, the CDR3 reads TGCGCCAGCAGCCGGACAGGGGACACTGAAGCTTTCTTT. The chain employs TRBV4-1 and TRBJ1-1; the match to TRBD1 covers 9 bases. Germline CDR1 reads MGHRA; CDR2 reads YSYEKL. This CDR3 contains 13 residues. The junction had 0 bases not matched to a gene; V was cut back by 4 bases and J by 3 bases.